This TCR beta chain came from a study of T cell changes during pregnancy in multiple sclerosis. This clone was observed a single time. Sequencing was performed with immunoSEQ multiplex PCR; in TCRdb, only in-frame clones are kept and a portion is missing. In the table there are about 44,000 clones, around 90% of which are singletons. Germline-derived CDR1 and CDR2 are MNHEY and SVGAGI. The CDR3 consists of 15 residues. V dropped 0 bases and J dropped 4; count of bases not matched to a gene: 5. The sample consisted of CD4+ T cells from peripheral blood mononuclear cells, taken before pregnancy. This receptor was taken from a female donor with multiple sclerosis, enrolled in a pregnancy study. The gene calls are TRBV6-5 and TRBJ1-1; TRBD1 matches 7 bases. The chain's CDR3 is CASSYSRRGPTEAFF. In nucleotides, the CDR3 is TGTGCCAGCAGTTACTCGAGGAGGGGGCCCACTGAAGCTTTCTTT.